This TCR beta chain was profiled in a study of control samples from healthy donors and cancer patients. There are 15 residues in the CDR3. The germline V gene encodes CDR1 SGHTA and CDR2 FQGNSA. V was pared by 0 bases and J by 8 bases, with 16 bases between. Generated by immunoSEQ multiplex PCR, the TCRdb table keeps only in-frame clones and is missing some. Here the sample spans under 450,000 clones, 90% being singletons. The chain carries TRBV7-2 and TRBJ1-2; tentative D call: TRBD1 (5 bases). The origin of this receptor is a man aged 40-49 years with head and neck cancer. The sequencing input was PBMCs. CDR3 coding DNA: TGTGCCAGCAGCTTAGCGGCGGTCCGGGGGATAGGCTACACCTTC. Translated, it gives CASSLAAVRGIGYTF.